This T cell receptor beta chain was obtained from a study of control samples from healthy donors and cancer patients. Profiled with immunoSEQ multiplex PCR; TCRdb holds only in-frame clones, not every one. The sample lists roughly 190,000 clones; about nine tenths were seen once. Sequenced input: blood. The TCR comes from a young man in good health.

The DNA of the CDR3 is TGTGCCAGCAGGTTACAGGGCCACTCTGGAAACACCATATATTTT. Residues: CASRLQGHSGNTIYF. This rearrangement joins TRBV2 to TRBJ1-3, with D perhaps matching TRBD1 (6 bases). CDR1 is SNHLY and CDR2 is FYNNEI in the germline V gene. The CDR3 is made up of 15 amino acids. V lost 6 bases to trimming and J lost 0 bases, with 12 bases between them.